This entry features one TCR beta chain sequence. Its antigen is as yet unknown. The sample belongs to a study of cytomegalovirus exposure and HLA in healthy donors. Broader study findings: Using a false discovery rate of 0.05, a later analysis showed that some 16,000 TCR beta sequences were associated with HLA alleles.

Primers included in the PCR were 60 Vbeta and 13 Jbeta primers. Assay: immunoSEQ multiplex PCR; the TCRdb copy retains only in-frame clones and omits some. The sample lists approximately 160,000 clones; about 75% were seen once. Trimming pared 8 bases from V and 5 bases from J, leaving 15 bases between. The germline V gene encodes CDR1 SNHLY and CDR2 FYNNEI. This CDR3 is 13 amino acids long. The sequencing sample was made of PBMCs. The source of this sequence is a woman in her 50s in good health and CMV-seropositive. The chain couples TRBV2 to TRBJ1-1; TRBD1 might be the D (6 bases). CDR3 region: CASSSLQGTEAFF. In DNA, the CDR3 is TGTGCCAGCTCTTCACTGCAGGGGACTGAAGCTTTCTTT.